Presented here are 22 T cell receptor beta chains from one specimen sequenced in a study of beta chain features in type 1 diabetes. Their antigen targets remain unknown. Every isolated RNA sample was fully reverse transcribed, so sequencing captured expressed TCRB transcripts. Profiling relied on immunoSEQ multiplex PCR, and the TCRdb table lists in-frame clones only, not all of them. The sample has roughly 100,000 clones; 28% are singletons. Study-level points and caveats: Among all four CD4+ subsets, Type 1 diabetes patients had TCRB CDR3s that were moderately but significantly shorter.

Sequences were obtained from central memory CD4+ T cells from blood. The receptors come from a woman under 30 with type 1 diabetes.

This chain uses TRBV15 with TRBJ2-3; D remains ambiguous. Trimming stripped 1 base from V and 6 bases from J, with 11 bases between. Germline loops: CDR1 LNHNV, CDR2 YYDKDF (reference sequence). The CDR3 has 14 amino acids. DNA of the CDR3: TGTGCCACCAGCAGAGCCCTAACTGAGGATACGCAGTATTTT. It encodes CATSRALTEDTQYF.

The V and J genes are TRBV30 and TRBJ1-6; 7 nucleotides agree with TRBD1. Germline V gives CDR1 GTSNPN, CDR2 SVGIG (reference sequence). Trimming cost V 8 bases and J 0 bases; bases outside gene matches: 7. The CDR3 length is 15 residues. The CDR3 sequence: CAQRGDSSYNSPLHF. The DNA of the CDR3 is TGTGCCCAGAGGGGGGACAGCTCCTATAATTCACCCCTCCACTTT.

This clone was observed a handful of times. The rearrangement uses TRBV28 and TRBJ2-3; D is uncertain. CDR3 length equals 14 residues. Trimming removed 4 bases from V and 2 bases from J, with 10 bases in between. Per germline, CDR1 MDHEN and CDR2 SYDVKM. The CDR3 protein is CASSSLRFTDTQYF. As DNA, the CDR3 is TGTGCCAGCAGTTCCCTGCGGTTCACAGATACGCAGTATTTT.

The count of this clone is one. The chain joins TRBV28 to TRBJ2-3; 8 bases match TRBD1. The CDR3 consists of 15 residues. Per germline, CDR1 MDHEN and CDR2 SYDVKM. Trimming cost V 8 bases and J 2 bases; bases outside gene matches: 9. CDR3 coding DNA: TGTGCCAGCCAAACTAGGACAGGGAACACAGATACGCAGTATTTT. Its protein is CASQTRTGNTDTQYF. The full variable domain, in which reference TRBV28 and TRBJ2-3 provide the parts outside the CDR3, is DVKVTQSSRYLVKRTGEKVFLECVQDMDHENMFWYRQDPGLGLRLIYFSYDVKMKEKGDIPEGYSVSREKKERFSLILESASTNQTSMYLCASQTRTGNTDTQYFGPGTRLTVL.

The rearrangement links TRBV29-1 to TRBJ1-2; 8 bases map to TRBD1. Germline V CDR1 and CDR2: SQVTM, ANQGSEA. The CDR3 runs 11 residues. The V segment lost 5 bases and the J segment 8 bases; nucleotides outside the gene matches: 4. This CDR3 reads CSVSTGEGYTF. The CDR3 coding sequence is TGCAGCGTTTCGACAGGGGAAGGCTACACCTTC.

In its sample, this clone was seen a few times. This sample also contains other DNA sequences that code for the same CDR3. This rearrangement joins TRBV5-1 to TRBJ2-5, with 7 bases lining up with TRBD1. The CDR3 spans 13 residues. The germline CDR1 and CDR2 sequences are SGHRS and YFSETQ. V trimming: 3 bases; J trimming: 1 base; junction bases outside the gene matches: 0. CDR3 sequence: CASSWDSQETQYF. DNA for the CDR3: TGCGCCAGCAGCTGGGACAGCCAAGAGACCCAGTACTTC.

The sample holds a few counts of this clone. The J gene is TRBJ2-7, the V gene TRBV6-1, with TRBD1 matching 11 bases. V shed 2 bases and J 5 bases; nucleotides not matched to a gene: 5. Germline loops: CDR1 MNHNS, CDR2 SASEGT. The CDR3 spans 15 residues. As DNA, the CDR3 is TGTGCCAGCAGTGAACCTGGACAGGGGGCTGACGAGCAGTACGTC. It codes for CASSEPGQGADEQYV.

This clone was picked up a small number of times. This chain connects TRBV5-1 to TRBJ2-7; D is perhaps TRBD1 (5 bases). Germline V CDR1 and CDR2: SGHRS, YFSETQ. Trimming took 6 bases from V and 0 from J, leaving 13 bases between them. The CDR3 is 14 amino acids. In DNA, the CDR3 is TGCGCCAGCAAAAGCAGGGAATACTCCTACGAGCAGTACTTC. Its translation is CASKSREYSYEQYF.

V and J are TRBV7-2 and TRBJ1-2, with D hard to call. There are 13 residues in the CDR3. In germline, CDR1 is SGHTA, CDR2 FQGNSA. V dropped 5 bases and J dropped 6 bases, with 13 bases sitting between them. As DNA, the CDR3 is TGTGCCAGCAGCCTAGACCCTAGGAATGGCTACACCTTC. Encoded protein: CASSLDPRNGYTF.

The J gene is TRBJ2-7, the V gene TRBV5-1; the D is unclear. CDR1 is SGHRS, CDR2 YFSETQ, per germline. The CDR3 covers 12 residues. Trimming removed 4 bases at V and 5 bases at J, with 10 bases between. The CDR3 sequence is CASSPTRHEQYF. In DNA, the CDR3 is TGCGCCAGCAGCCCTACTCGTCACGAGCAGTACTTC.

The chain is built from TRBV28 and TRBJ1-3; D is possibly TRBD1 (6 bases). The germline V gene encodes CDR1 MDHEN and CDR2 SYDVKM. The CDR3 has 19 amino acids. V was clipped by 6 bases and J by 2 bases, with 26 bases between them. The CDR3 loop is CASRSPVRGAQRAGNTIYF. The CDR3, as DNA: TGTGCCAGCAGGTCCCCCGTCCGGGGGGCCCAGCGTGCTGGAAACACCATATATTTT.

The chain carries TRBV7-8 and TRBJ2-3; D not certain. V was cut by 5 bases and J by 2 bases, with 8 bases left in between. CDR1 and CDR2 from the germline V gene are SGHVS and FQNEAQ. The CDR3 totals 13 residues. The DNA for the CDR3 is TGTGCCAGCAGCACAACGAACACAGATACGCAGTATTTT. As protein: CASSTTNTDTQYF.

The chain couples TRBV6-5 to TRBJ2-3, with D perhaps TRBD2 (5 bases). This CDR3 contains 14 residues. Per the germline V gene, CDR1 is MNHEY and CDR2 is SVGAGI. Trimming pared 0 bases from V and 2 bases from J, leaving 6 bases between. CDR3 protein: CASSYSRVTDTQYF. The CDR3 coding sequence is TGTGCCAGCAGTTACTCGAGGGTCACAGATACGCAGTATTTT.

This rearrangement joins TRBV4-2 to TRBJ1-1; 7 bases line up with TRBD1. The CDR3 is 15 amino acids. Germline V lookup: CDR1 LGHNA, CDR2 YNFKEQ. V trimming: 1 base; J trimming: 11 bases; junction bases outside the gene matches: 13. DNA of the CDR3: TGTGCCAGCAGCCAAGTGGCGGCGTGGGACAGCCTGGCTTTCTTT. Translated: CASSQVAAWDSLAFF.

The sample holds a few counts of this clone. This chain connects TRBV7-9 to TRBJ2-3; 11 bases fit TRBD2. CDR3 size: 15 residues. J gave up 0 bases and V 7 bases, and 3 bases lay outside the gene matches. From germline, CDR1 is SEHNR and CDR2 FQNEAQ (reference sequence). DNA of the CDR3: TGTGCCAGCACCCGGACTAGCGGGAGCACAGATACGCAGTATTTT. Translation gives CASTRTSGSTDTQYF.

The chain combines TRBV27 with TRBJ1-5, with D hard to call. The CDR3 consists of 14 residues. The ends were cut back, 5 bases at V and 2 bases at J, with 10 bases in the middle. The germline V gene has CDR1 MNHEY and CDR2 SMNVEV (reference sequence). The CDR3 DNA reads TGTGCCAGCAGTCCCCTCCCGGGCAATCAGCCCCAGCATTTT. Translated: CASSPLPGNQPQHF.

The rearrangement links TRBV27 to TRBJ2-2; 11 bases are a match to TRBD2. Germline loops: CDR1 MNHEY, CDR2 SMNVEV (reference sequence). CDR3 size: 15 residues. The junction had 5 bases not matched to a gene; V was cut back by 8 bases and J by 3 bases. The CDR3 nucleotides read TGTGCCAGCTCGACTAGCGGGACCCACACCGGGGAGCTGTTTTTT. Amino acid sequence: CASSTSGTHTGELFF.

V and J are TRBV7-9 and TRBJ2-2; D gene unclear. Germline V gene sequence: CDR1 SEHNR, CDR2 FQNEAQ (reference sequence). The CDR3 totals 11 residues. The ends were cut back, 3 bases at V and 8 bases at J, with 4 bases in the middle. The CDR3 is CASSFKGELFF. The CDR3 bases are TGTGCCAGCAGCTTTAAAGGGGAGCTGTTTTTT.

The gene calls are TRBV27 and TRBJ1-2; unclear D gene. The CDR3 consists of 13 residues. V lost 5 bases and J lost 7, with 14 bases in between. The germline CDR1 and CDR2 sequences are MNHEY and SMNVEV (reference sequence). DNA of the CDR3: TGTGCCAGCAGTGTTCGGGAAGACGCTGGCTACACCTTC. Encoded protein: CASSVREDAGYTF.

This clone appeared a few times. CDR3 loop: CASSFRPSGNGDTQYF. The CDR3 region has the DNA TGCGCCAGCAGCTTCCGGCCTAGCGGGAACGGAGATACGCAGTATTTT. The genes are TRBV5-1 and TRBJ2-3; 9 bases align to TRBD2. Per the germline V gene, CDR1 is SGHRS and CDR2 is YFSETQ. This CDR3 spans 16 amino acids. Losses at the gene ends were 2 bases for V and 5 bases for J; bases not matched to a gene: 9.

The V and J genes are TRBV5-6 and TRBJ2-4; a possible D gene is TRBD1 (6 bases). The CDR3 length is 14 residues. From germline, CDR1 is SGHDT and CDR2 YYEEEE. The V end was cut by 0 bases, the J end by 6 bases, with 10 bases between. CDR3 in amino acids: CASSLAGATNIQYF. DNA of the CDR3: TGTGCCAGCAGCTTGGCAGGGGCTACAAACATTCAGTACTTC. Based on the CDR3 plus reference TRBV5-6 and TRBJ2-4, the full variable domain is DAGVTQSPTHLIKTRGQQVTLRCSPKSGHDTVSWYQQALGQGPQFIFQYYEEEERQRGNFPDRFSGHQFPNYSSELNVNALLLGDSALYLCASSLAGATNIQYFGAGTRLSVL.

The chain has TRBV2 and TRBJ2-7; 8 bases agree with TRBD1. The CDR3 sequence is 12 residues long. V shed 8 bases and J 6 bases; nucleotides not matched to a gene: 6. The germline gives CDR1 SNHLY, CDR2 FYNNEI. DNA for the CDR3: TGTGCCAGCGGGACACAGGGGGTCGAGCAGTACGTC. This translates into CASGTQGVEQYV.